These T cell receptor beta chains were read from a single sample in a study of liver allograft versus peripheral blood T cells. TCRdb itself ran the reads through MiXCR, one entry per CDR3 protein. The sample yields over 15,000 distinct CDR3 sequences, 20% to 25% seen once. Receptors were obtained from a human patient who had a liver transplant. The graft donor may be the source of some T cells. The conserved cysteine and the conserved F or W are not part of the CDR3 here.

TRBJ1-2 TRBV7-2 ASSLARGYGYT
TRBJ1-5 TRBV18 ASSLNDHQPQH
TRBJ1-6 TRBV6-6 ASSFTGQGNSPLH
TRBJ2-1 TRBV7-2 ASSLTSGPLNEQF
TRBJ2-3 TRBV5-6 ASLRGWTSTDTQY
TRBJ2-7 TRBV12-3/TRBV12-4 ASSPRDSYEQY
TRBJ1-4 TRBV7-2 ASSTDDRYLEKLF
TRBJ1-5 TRBV18 ASSPGRANQPQH
TRBJ2-3 TRBV28 ASSLRRGTGTQY
TRBJ1-2 TRBV5-6 ASSLYRGSYGYT
TRBJ2-5 TRBV6-5 ASRRIVTDAQETQY
TRBJ2-5 TRBV19 ASSRGRKETQY
TRBJ1-5 TRBV19 ASSLRDSGNQPQH
TRBJ2-1 TRBV19 ASSILVGNEQF
TRBJ1-3 TRBV29-1 SVDRASGNTIY
TRBJ1-4 TRBV30 AWSPEERTYNEKLF
TRBJ2-7 TRBV9 ASSPRTGAYEQY
TRBJ2-7 TRBV7-9 ASSSNRGSQY
TRBJ2-1 TRBV16 ASSLILAGGMHEQF
TRBJ2-5 TRBV29-1 SVDLPVGPGGTQY
TRBJ1-1 TRBV7-9 ASSLDTGTKNTEAF
TRBJ2-7 TRBV6-5 ASSPHGTAPYEQY
TRBJ1-1 TRBV6-1 AISVGTENTEAF
TRBJ2-3 TRBV6-5 ASSSISRRGRGDTQY
TRBJ2-3 TRBV28 ASSSRTDTQY
TRBJ2-1 TRBV5-4 ASSPRTSGPYNEQF
TRBJ1-2 TRBV7-9 ASSHQQLANYGYT
TRBJ2-1 TRBV7-2 ASSPGTGVNIGDEQF
TRBJ1-1 TRBV18 ASTTGTANTEAF
TRBJ2-5 TRBV24-1 ATSDIQKYQETQY
TRBJ2-3 TRBV11-2 ASSLDGQGTDTQY
TRBJ1-2 TRBV6-5 ASSTGSRGGYT
TRBJ1-2 TRBV5-4 ASSLDGVKGYT
TRBJ1-2 TRBV28 ASSHRDGHYGYT